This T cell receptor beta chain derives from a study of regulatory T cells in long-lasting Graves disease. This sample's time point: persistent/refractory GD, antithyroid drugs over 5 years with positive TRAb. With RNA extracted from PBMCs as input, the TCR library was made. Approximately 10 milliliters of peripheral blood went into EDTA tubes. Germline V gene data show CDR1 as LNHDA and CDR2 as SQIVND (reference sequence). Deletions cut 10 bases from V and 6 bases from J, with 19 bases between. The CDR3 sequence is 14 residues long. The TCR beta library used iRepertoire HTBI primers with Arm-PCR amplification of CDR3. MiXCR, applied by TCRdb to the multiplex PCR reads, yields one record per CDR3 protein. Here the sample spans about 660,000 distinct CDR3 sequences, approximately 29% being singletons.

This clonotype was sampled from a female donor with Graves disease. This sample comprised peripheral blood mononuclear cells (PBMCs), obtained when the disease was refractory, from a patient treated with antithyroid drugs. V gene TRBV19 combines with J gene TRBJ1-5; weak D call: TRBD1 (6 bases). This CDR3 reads CATSGQSLTQPQHF. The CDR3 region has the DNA TGTGCCACAAGCGGACAGTCCCTAACTCAGCCCCAGCATTTT. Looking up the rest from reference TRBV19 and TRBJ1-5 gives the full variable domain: DGGITQSPKYLFRKEGQNVTLSCEQNLNHDAMYWYRQDPGQGLRLIYYSQIVNDFQKGDIAEGYSVSREKKESFPLTVTSAQKNPTAFYLCATSGQSLTQPQHFGDGTRLSIL.